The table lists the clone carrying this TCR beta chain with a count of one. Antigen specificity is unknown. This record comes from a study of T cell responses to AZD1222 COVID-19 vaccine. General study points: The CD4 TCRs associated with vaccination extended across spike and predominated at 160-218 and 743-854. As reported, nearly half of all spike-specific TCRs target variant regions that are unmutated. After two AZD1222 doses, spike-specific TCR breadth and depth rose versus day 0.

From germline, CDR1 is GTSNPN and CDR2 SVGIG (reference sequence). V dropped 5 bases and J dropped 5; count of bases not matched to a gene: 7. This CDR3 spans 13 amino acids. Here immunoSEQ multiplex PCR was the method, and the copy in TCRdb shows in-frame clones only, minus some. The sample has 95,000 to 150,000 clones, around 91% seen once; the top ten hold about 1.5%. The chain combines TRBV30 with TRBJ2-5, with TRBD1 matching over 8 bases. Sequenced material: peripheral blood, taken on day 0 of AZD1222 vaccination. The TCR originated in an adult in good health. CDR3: CAWGITGGETQYF. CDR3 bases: TGTGCCTGGGGTATCACAGGGGGGGAGACCCAGTACTTC.